These T cell receptor beta chains were read from a single sample in a study of technical replicates of blood from a few donors. Produced via immunoSEQ multiplex PCR; TCRdb's table is partial and in-frame only. The repertoire holds about 73,000 clones, with 93% as singletons. Specimen: T cells isolated from PBMCs. These receptors were taken from a human donor in good health. Each CDR3 is given without its conserved first and last residue. Each record gives: V gene, clone size, J gene, CDR3 protein. Size is omitted from some rows. Given values are once, few, many or a class for expanded clones.

V: TRBV18
size: .
J: TRBJ1-1
CDR3: ASSATGTTEAF

V: TRBV4-1
size: .
J: TRBJ2-5
CDR3: ASSQVRDRGPGETQY

V: TRBV5-1
size: .
J: TRBJ2-4
CDR3: ASSFQDELGIQY

V: TRBV6-4
size: once
J: TRBJ2-2
CDR3: ASSERDTGELF

V: TRBV6-4
size: .
J: TRBJ2-1
CDR3: ASSAGTSGTSSYNEQF

V: TRBV19
size: .
J: TRBJ2-2
CDR3: ASGLNTGELF

V: TRBV29-1
size: .
J: TRBJ1-1
CDR3: SLRDRNTEAF

V: TRBV7-9
size: .
J: TRBJ1-3
CDR3: ATPPLPNRGSSGNTIY

V: TRBV30
size: once
J: TRBJ2-5
CDR3: AWRRAPQETQY

V: TRBV9
size: .
J: TRBJ1-2
CDR3: ASSVVTGAYGYT

V: TRBV27
size: .
J: TRBJ2-3
CDR3: ASSSREVTDTQY

V: TRBV7-9
size: .
J: TRBJ2-7
CDR3: ASSLGGSRLMGQY

V: TRBV9
size: .
J: TRBJ2-7
CDR3: ASSPTVSYEQY

V: TRBV11-2
size: once
J: TRBJ2-4
CDR3: ASSQQGVGAKNIQY

V: TRBV5-1
size: once
J: TRBJ2-7
CDR3: ASSVAGRVYEQY

V: TRBV27
size: .
J: TRBJ1-1
CDR3: ASMQGRTEAF

V: TRBV11-3
size: .
J: TRBJ2-7
CDR3: ASTGYGEDSYEQY

V: TRBV28
size: .
J: TRBJ2-7
CDR3: ASSLLSSEQY

V: TRBV19
size: .
J: TRBJ2-7
CDR3: ASSQGAAYEQY

V: TRBV10-1
size: few
J: TRBJ2-7
CDR3: ASSLQGFYEQY

V: TRBV29-1
size: .
J: TRBJ2-7
CDR3: SVRTGGSYEQY

V: TRBV4-1
size: .
J: TRBJ1-2
CDR3: ASSQPISGNYGYT

V: TRBV19
size: .
J: TRBJ2-1
CDR3: ASKWGGPDNEQF

V: TRBV7-8
size: .
J: TRBJ1-1
CDR3: ASSLVARTGGNTEAF

V: TRBV21-1
size: .
J: TRBJ2-1
CDR3: ASSKGRGRQGHNEQF

V: TRBV5-1
size: .
J: TRBJ2-3
CDR3: ASSLGASGRGTDTQY

V: TRBV9
size: .
J: TRBJ1-1
CDR3: ASSVEGTDREAF

V: TRBV27
size: .
J: TRBJ2-3
CDR3: ASSLLATDTQY

V: TRBV5-4
size: once
J: TRBJ1-2
CDR3: ASSLDSRNNYGYT

V: TRBV6-1
size: .
J: TRBJ1-2
CDR3: ASRQGQGNGYT

V: TRBV9
size: .
J: TRBJ2-4
CDR3: ASSDGTGEY

V: TRBV15
size: .
J: TRBJ2-7
CDR3: ATSRDRRYEQY

V: TRBV30
size: .
J: TRBJ1-5
CDR3: AWSAGTGRRQPQH

V: TRBV5-1
size: .
J: TRBJ2-1
CDR3: ASSPWTSVTNEQF

V: TRBV11-2
size: few
J: TRBJ2-2
CDR3: ASSLPRNTGELF

V: TRBV7-5
size: .
J: TRBJ1-5
CDR3: VRSLPRDRGPDQPQH

V: TRBV6-1
size: .
J: TRBJ2-3
CDR3: ASSGGTPSVPDTQY

V: TRBV5-1
size: .
J: TRBJ2-3
CDR3: ASSLETGNTQY

V: TRBV30
size: .
J: TRBJ1-5
CDR3: AYSLLNQPQH

V: TRBV6-1
size: .
J: TRBJ2-5
CDR3: ASSVEVTQY

V: TRBV2
size: .
J: TRBJ2-1
CDR3: ASSIKRAYNEQF

V: TRBV19
size: .
J: TRBJ2-2
CDR3: ALRDRYTGELF

V: TRBV2
size: .
J: TRBJ1-1
CDR3: ASSDLGIPGGTAF

V: TRBV6-1
size: .
J: TRBJ1-2
CDR3: ASRMTGGVHGYT

V: TRBV27
size: .
J: TRBJ1-3
CDR3: ATGQVGPGNTIY

V: TRBV7-9
size: .
J: TRBJ1-2
CDR3: ASSSGQGQT

V: TRBV6-1
size: .
J: TRBJ1-1
CDR3: ASSLMGPGNTEAF

V: TRBV4-1
size: .
J: TRBJ1-2
CDR3: ASSQATGREHYGYT

V: TRBV7-2
size: .
J: TRBJ1-1
CDR3: ASSLDPGPEAF

V: TRBV6-1
size: .
J: TRBJ1-4
CDR3: ASSENGVLTGVTNEKLF

V: TRBV4-1
size: .
J: TRBJ2-1
CDR3: ASSPQMAPDANEQF

V: TRBV7-9
size: .
J: TRBJ2-7
CDR3: ASSPRDKTLYEQY

V: TRBV5-4
size: .
J: TRBJ2-5
CDR3: ASRTTAGGQETQY

V: TRBV7-9
size: .
J: TRBJ1-2
CDR3: ASSLGGTDGYT

V: TRBV10-1
size: .
J: TRBJ2-1
CDR3: ASSDRGQGHDEQF

V: TRBV4-1
size: .
J: TRBJ2-3
CDR3: ASSQKLAGRGSDTQY

V: TRBV4-1
size: .
J: TRBJ2-7
CDR3: ASSQGGRGLSSEQY

V: TRBV5-1
size: .
J: TRBJ2-7
CDR3: ASSFSGTGYEQY

V: TRBV28
size: .
J: TRBJ2-1
CDR3: ASSSASTGELHEQF

V: TRBV7-3
size: .
J: TRBJ2-7
CDR3: ASSLTGDYGEQY